Shown below are 20 T cell receptor beta chains from a single sample sequenced in a study of blood T cells in healthy people across ages. Sample-barcoded 5' priming and a J-beta primer mix drove a second PCR of roughly 6 to 12 cycles. One entry per CDR3 protein, called by TCRdb with MiXCR from the 5' RACE reads. The sample lists around 790,000 distinct CDR3 sequences, under 45% seen once, with around 18% in the top ten. Sample: blood. The receptors derive from a man aged 55 to 70 in good health.

The chain combines TRBV7-9 with TRBJ2-7; D may match TRBD1 or TRBD2 (6 bases each). The V gene lost 5 bases and the J gene lost 2 bases, with 10 bases spanning the gap. The CDR3 covers 13 residues. Looked up from germline, CDR1 is SEHNR and CDR2 is FQNEAQ (reference sequence). The CDR3 coding sequence is TGTGCCAGCAGCCCGGGGGCCCCCTACGAGCAGTACTTC. Protein sequence: CASSPGAPYEQYF.

The table lists this clonotype with a few counts. V and J are TRBV6-2 or TRBV6-3 and TRBJ2-1; D remains unclear. This CDR3 region has 12 residues. CDR1 and CDR2 from the germline V gene are MNHEY and SVGEGT. The ends were cut back, 2 bases at V and 8 bases at J, with 7 bases in the middle. In DNA, the CDR3 is TGTGCCAGCAGTTACCCATCGGATGAGCAGTTCTTC. Amino acid sequence: CASSYPSDEQFF.

This clonotype was counted only a few times. The chain has TRBV20-1 and TRBJ1-1; 9 bases align to TRBD1. Germline lookup yields CDR1 DFQATT and CDR2 SNEGSKA (reference sequence). The CDR3 extends over 14 amino acids. Losses at the gene ends were 6 bases for V and 5 bases for J; bases not matched to a gene: 10. The CDR3 reads CSALTGGGWTEAFF. The CDR3 nucleotides read TGCAGTGCCCTGACAGGGGGGGGTTGGACTGAAGCTTTCTTT.

The table lists this clonotype with many counts. The V call is TRBV9, the J call TRBJ2-3; the match to TRBD2 covers 9 bases. The V gene end was trimmed by 3 bases and the J gene end by 2 bases; junction bases not matched to a gene: 7. Germline assignment: CDR1 SGDLS and CDR2 YYNGEE. The CDR3 is 16 amino acids. The CDR3 DNA is TGTGCCAGCAGCGCCATAGCGGGGGCCGTCACAGATACGCAGTATTTT. It is translated as CASSAIAGAVTDTQYF.

The V gene is TRBV24-1, the J gene TRBJ2-7; 9 bases are shared with TRBD2. The ends lost 3 bases at V and 2 bases at J; junction bases unmatched: 7. The length of the CDR3 is 16 residues. Looked up from germline, CDR1 is KGHDR and CDR2 is SFDVKD. CDR3 residues: CATSDPSGEGPYEQYF. In DNA, the CDR3 is TGTGCCACCAGTGATCCTAGCGGGGAAGGACCCTACGAGCAGTACTTC.

The chain is built from TRBV5-1 and TRBJ2-1; D is unclear. Trimming took 6 bases from V and 0 from J, leaving 10 bases between them. The V gene's germline CDR1 is SGHRS and CDR2 YFSETQ. CDR3 length equals 14 residues. The CDR3 nucleotides are TGCGCCAGCACGATTGGCAGCTCCTACAATGAGCAGTTCTTC. As protein: CASTIGSSYNEQFF. Using reference TRBV5-1 and TRBJ2-1 for the parts outside the CDR3, the full variable domain is KAGVTQTPRYLIKTRGQQVTLSCSPISGHRSVSWYQQTPGQGLQFLFEYFSETQRNKGNFPGRFSGRQFSNSRSEMNVSTLELGDSALYLCASTIGSSYNEQFFGPGTRLTVL.

This clonotype was seen only a few times. The chain joins TRBV4-1 to TRBJ2-3, with 10 bases identical to TRBD2. V was pared by 0 bases and J by 5 bases, with 5 bases of the junction left unmatched. The germline V gene has CDR1 MGHRA and CDR2 YSYEKL. The CDR3 contains 16 residues. The CDR3 DNA reads as TGCGCCAGCAGCCAAGATACTAGCGGGGTTCGAGATACGCAGTATTTT. Amino acid sequence: CASSQDTSGVRDTQYF.

The V call is TRBV11-2, the J call TRBJ2-1; a weak D match, TRBD2 (5 bases). Trimming stripped 1 base from V and 9 bases from J, with 13 bases between. Per germline, CDR1 SGHAT and CDR2 FQNNGV. The CDR3 contains 14 residues. The CDR3 region is CASSLGHLRAEQFF. The CDR3 region has the DNA TGTGCCAGCAGCTTAGGTCATTTGAGGGCTGAGCAGTTCTTC.

There are a few counts of this clonotype. The chain links TRBV28 to TRBJ2-6; the match to TRBD1 covers 8 bases. V lost 4 bases and J lost 0; bases outside the gene matches: 14. The germline CDR1 and CDR2 sequences are MDHEN and SYDVKM. The CDR3 sequence is 20 residues long. CDR3 sequence: CASSSLKFGTGSSGANVLTF. CDR3 DNA sequence: TGTGCCAGCAGTTCCTTAAAATTCGGGACAGGATCCTCTGGGGCCAACGTCCTGACTTTC.

This clonotype appeared a few times. This chain joins TRBV6-1 and TRBJ2-1; the D call may be TRBD1 or TRBD2 (6 bases each). V lost 6 bases and J lost 4, with 22 bases in between. Germline lookup yields CDR1 MNHNS and CDR2 SASEGT. There are 17 residues in the CDR3. DNA of the CDR3: TGTGCCAGCAGGCCGGCAGTGGGTGGGGGGCTTTACAATGAGCAGTTCTTC. Its protein is CASRPAVGGGLYNEQFF.

In this sample, this clonotype turned up a few times. The CDR3 region has the DNA TGCGCCAGCAGCCAAGCTACAGGGGCAACCACAGATACGCAGTATTTT. Amino acids: CASSQATGATTDTQYF. The V and J genes are TRBV4-3 and TRBJ2-3; 7 positions match TRBD1. The CDR3 length is 16 residues. V shed 1 base and J 2 bases; nucleotides not matched to a gene: 6. CDR1 and CDR2 (germline): LGHNA, YSLEER.

This clonotype was detected many times. The V gene is TRBV15, the J gene TRBJ1-1, with D unclear. CDR3 length: 16 residues. Between the trimmed V and J ends, which lost 0 bases and 0 bases, there was a span of 11 bases. Germline lookup yields CDR1 LNHNV and CDR2 YYDKDF (reference sequence). The CDR3, as DNA: TGTGCCACCAGCAGAGACTCGAAAGGATTGAACACTGAAGCTTTCTTT. Translated: CATSRDSKGLNTEAFF.

The table lists this clonotype with a few counts. The V call is TRBV6-1, the J call TRBJ2-3; D is perhaps TRBD2 (6 bases). Deletions cut 1 base from V and 2 bases from J, with 10 bases between. The length of the CDR3 is 15 residues. The V gene's germline CDR1 is MNHNS and CDR2 SASEGT. Written as DNA, the CDR3 is TGTGCCAGCAGTGAAGTGGGAGGTACCACAGATACGCAGTATTTT. This sequence encodes CASSEVGGTTDTQYF.

The chain joins TRBV20-1 to TRBJ1-2; the match to TRBD1 covers 7 bases. Germline V gives CDR1 DFQATT, CDR2 SNEGSKA (reference sequence). The CDR3 is made up of 10 amino acids. The CDR3 DNA sequence: TGCAGCGCGACAGGGAATGGCTACACCTTC. Its translation: CSATGNGYTF.

In the case of this clonotype: At one of its ends the junction is not consistent with the germline gene, which may arise from a read error. This chain joins TRBV9 and TRBJ2-1; D possibly corresponds to TRBD2 (6 bases). Germline V gene data show CDR1 as SGDLS and CDR2 as YYNGEE. This CDR3 region has 18 residues. This CDR3 reads CTSSVGGLERTSYNEQFF. The DNA of the CDR3 is TGTACCAGCAGCGTAGGAGGGTTAGAGCGGACCTCCTACAATGAGCAGTTCTTC.

The chain couples TRBV5-1 to TRBJ2-3, with 12 bases that match TRBD2. The CDR3 sequence is 16 residues long. Germline V gene lookup returns CDR1 SGHRS and CDR2 YFSETQ. V lost 5 bases, J lost 7 bases, and 11 bases stayed unmatched. The CDR3 loop reads CASRPLLAGGLNTQYF. The CDR3 DNA is TGCGCCAGCAGACCTCTCCTAGCGGGGGGGCTCAATACGCAGTATTTT. Full variable domain (rest looked up from reference TRBV5-1 and TRBJ2-3): KAGVTQTPRYLIKTRGQQVTLSCSPISGHRSVSWYQQTPGQGLQFLFEYFSETQRNKGNFPGRFSGRQFSNSRSEMNVSTLELGDSALYLCASRPLLAGGLNTQYFGPGTRLTVL.

This clonotype was detected a few times. The V gene is TRBV6-1, the J gene TRBJ1-2; D may be TRBD1 (5 bases). The CDR3 has 12 residues. V dropped 7 bases and J dropped 4 bases, with 10 bases sitting between them. In germline, CDR1 is MNHNS, CDR2 SASEGT. CDR3 amino acids: CASMWQGYGYTF. CDR3 bases: TGTGCCAGCATGTGGCAGGGCTATGGCTACACCTTC.

The chain is built from TRBV10-3 and TRBJ2-5, with D tentatively TRBD1 (5 bases). The J call is doubtful: the DNA matches TRBJ2-7 better. The CDR3 is made up of 13 amino acids. The germline V gene encodes CDR1 ENHRY and CDR2 SYGVKD. CDR3 sequence: CAIMGSREGEQYF. DNA of the CDR3: TGTGCCATCATGGGTAGCAGGGAAGGCGAGCAGTACTTC.

The chain employs TRBV7-2 and TRBJ1-6, with no clear D. Germline V gene data show CDR1 as SGHTA and CDR2 as FQGNSA. The CDR3 is made up of 13 amino acids. Deletions cut 5 bases from V and 11 bases from J, with 13 bases between. CDR3 in amino acids: CASSLRGNPPLHF. The CDR3 nucleotides are TGTGCCAGCAGCCTCCGGGGTAACCCACCCCTCCACTTT.

This chain joins TRBV5-1 and TRBJ1-6; 8 bases are a match to TRBD1. Trimming at V came to 0 bases and at J to 11 bases, leaving 4 bases not matched to a gene. In germline, CDR1 is SGHRS, CDR2 YFSETQ. The CDR3 spans 14 residues. CDR3 bases: TGCGCCAGCAGCTTGGAACAGGGGGTAACACCCCTCCACTTT. It translates to CASSLEQGVTPLHF.